Presented here are 26 T cell receptor beta chains from one specimen sequenced in a study of CD8+CD57+ T cells in acquired aplastic anemia (dated by TCRdb to 2016 to 2018). Instrument used: Illumina HiSeq 2000. Genomic DNA served as template for TCR beta VDJ combination and CDR3 sequence profiling. TCRdb ran its own pipeline on the public reads, namely fastp trimming at Q25 and MiXCR clone calling, and kept in-frame beta chains. CDR3 protein duplicates are merged, each entry listing the most common genes and DNA. The sample yields 150,000 to 180,000 distinct CDR3 sequences; 40% to 65% were counted once. Less than 15% of the sample is held by the ten biggest clonotypes. Expansion of CD8+CD57+ cells had been shown by flow cytometry in the patients chosen for sequencing. Material: sorted CD4+, CD8+, or CD8+CD57+ T cells (not recorded which) from PBMCs. The receptors derive from a human donor with aplastic anemia.

The chain carries TRBV20-1 and TRBJ2-7; no definite D call. CDR1 and CDR2 from the germline V gene are DFQATT and SNEGSKA (reference sequence). The CDR3 loop spans 13 amino acids. V lost 4 bases, J lost 3 bases, and 13 bases lay in between. This CDR3 reads CSATHNPYYEQYF. CDR3 sequence (DNA): TGCAGTGCTACCCATAACCCGTACTACGAGCAGTACTTC.

This chain links TRBV24-1 with TRBJ1-2; the match to TRBD1 covers 9 bases. The length of the CDR3 is 14 residues. Germline V gives CDR1 KGHDR, CDR2 SFDVKD. V lost 3 bases and J lost 7; bases outside the gene matches: 5. CDR3 DNA: TGTGCCACCAGTGATCGGGACAGGGTTGCTGGCTACACCTTC. Translated: CATSDRDRVAGYTF.

This clonotype was seen just once. This sequence joins TRBV7-9 and TRBJ2-5, with 7 nucleotides matching TRBD2. Germline values: CDR1 SEHNR, CDR2 FQNEAQ (reference sequence). The CDR3 extends over 14 amino acids. Trimming at V came to 5 bases and at J to 3 bases, leaving 6 bases not matched to a gene. CDR3 in amino acids: CASSPSGAEETQYF. CDR3 coding DNA: TGTGCCAGCAGCCCGAGCGGGGCAGAAGAGACCCAGTACTTC.

In its sample, this clonotype was seen many times. This rearrangement joins TRBV25-1 to TRBJ1-1; D unclear. Trimming left V 2 bases short and J 3 bases short, with 16 bases between. The CDR3 covers 16 residues. CDR1 MGHDK and CDR2 SYGVNS come from the germline V gene. The CDR3 loop is CASSEPLGRQHTEAFF. CDR3 DNA sequence: TGTGCCAGCAGTGAACCCCTCGGACGTCAGCACACTGAAGCTTTCTTT.

The J gene is TRBJ2-5, the V gene TRBV5-1; D tentatively reads TRBD1 or TRBD2 (5 bases each). Trimming shortened V by 0 bases and J by 4 bases, and 16 bases separated the two germline ends. CDR3 length: 16 residues. Germline CDR1 reads SGHRS; CDR2 reads YFSETQ. CDR3 residues: CASSLAGNPRGETQYF. Here the CDR3 DNA reads TGCGCCAGCAGCTTGGCGGGCAACCCGAGGGGAGAGACCCAGTACTTC. The full variable domain, completed using reference TRBV5-1 and TRBJ2-5, is KAGVTQTPRYLIKTRGQQVTLSCSPISGHRSVSWYQQTPGQGLQFLFEYFSETQRNKGNFPGRFSGRQFSNSRSEMNVSTLELGDSALYLCASSLAGNPRGETQYFGPGTRLLVL.

A remark on this clonotype: A much bigger clone sits one base away, suggesting this may be a read error. The chain uses TRBV19 and TRBJ2-7; 7 bases match TRBD2. The CDR3 runs 13 residues. CDR1 is LNHDA and CDR2 is SQIVND in the germline V gene (reference sequence). Trimming at V came to 8 bases and at J to 3 bases, leaving 7 bases not matched to a gene. Here the CDR3 reads CASSTSSYYEQYF. Here the CDR3 DNA reads TGTGCCAGTTCGACTAGCTCTTACTACGAGCAGTACTTC.

The CDR3 coding sequence is TGCAGTGCTAGAGATCGGGGGAGACTAGCGGGGGGGATGGGCTTCGCAGATACGCAGTATTTT. Amino acid sequence: CSARDRGRLAGGMGFADTQYF. The chain has TRBV20-1 and TRBJ2-3; TRBD2 matches 14 bases. V was pared by 0 bases and J by 4 bases, with 18 bases of the junction left unmatched. CDR3 length equals 21 residues. CDR1 is DFQATT, CDR2 SNEGSKA, per germline (reference sequence).

About this clonotype: This CDR3 is missing its conserved last phenylalanine or tryptophan, likely due to a read error. This chain joins TRBV2 and TRBJ2-1; either TRBD1 or TRBD2 may fit D (5 bases each). V gave up 6 bases and J gave up 7 bases, with 19 bases separating them. Germline V CDR1 and CDR2: SNHLY, FYNNEI. CDR3 size: 15 residues. The CDR3 DNA is TGTGCCAGCAGCTCCTCCGGGACGTCCAAGAATGAGCAGTTCTCC. It is translated as CASSSSGTSKNEQFS.

This clonotype appeared a few times. The chain's CDR3 is CASSWMTGLNEQYF. CDR3 bases: TGTGCCAGCAGCTGGATGACAGGGTTGAACGAGCAGTACTTC. V is TRBV7-6 and J is TRBJ2-7; TRBD1 matches at 7 bases. After removal of 4 bases from V and 5 bases from J, the junction contained 8 bases not matched to a gene. The CDR3 covers 14 residues. The V gene's germline CDR1 is SGHVS and CDR2 FNYEAQ.

This clonotype has more than one count but fewer than ten. The chain recombines TRBV9 with TRBJ1-6; a possible D gene is TRBD1 (6 bases). Per the germline V gene, CDR1 is SGDLS and CDR2 is YYNGEE. This CDR3 spans 14 amino acids. V was shortened by 0 bases and J by 9 bases, with 10 bases between the two germline ends. DNA for the CDR3: TGTGCCAGCAGCGTAGGTCCCAGGGGTTCACCCCTCCACTTT. It is translated as CASSVGPRGSPLHF.

The gene calls are TRBV7-8 and TRBJ2-5; D is possibly TRBD1 (5 bases). V was clipped by 1 base and J by 4 bases, with 13 bases between them. CDR1 is SGHVS, CDR2 FQNEAQ, per germline. This CDR3 contains 15 residues. In DNA, the CDR3 is TGTGCCAGCAGCTTAGACAGGCGGAGACGAGAGACCCAGTACTTC. Translating gives CASSLDRRRRETQYF.

This clonotype was seen more than once but under ten times. The gene calls are TRBV2 and TRBJ1-1; perhaps TRBD1 as D (6 bases). In germline, CDR1 is SNHLY, CDR2 FYNNEI. The CDR3 runs to 15 residues. Between the trimmed V and J ends, which lost 4 bases and 1 base, there was a span of 13 bases. CDR3 in DNA: TGTGCCAGCAGTGGGGGACACGGAGGGAACACTGAAGCTTTCTTT. Translated, it gives CASSGGHGGNTEAFF. Full variable domain (missing parts from reference TRBV2 and TRBJ1-1): EPEVTQTPSHQVTQMGQEVILRCVPISNHLYFYWYRQILGQKVEFLVSFYNNEISEKSEIFDDQFSVERPDGSNFTLKIRSTKLEDSAMYFCASSGGHGGNTEAFFGQGTRLTVV.

The gene calls are TRBV20-1 and TRBJ1-1; D is unclear. Germline V gene sequence: CDR1 DFQATT, CDR2 SNEGSKA (reference sequence). Trimming left V 4 bases short and J 1 base short, with 10 bases between. The CDR3 runs 13 residues. CDR3 sequence reads: CSAKDRENTEAFF. DNA of the CDR3: TGCAGTGCTAAGGACCGAGAGAACACTGAAGCTTTCTTT.

This clonotype was counted a single time. This chain connects TRBV10-3 to TRBJ1-2, with 7 positions matching TRBD1. The CDR3 runs 12 residues. Germline CDR1 reads ENHRY; CDR2 reads SYGVKD. The CDR3 region is CAIVGQTYGYTF. In nucleotides, the CDR3 is TGTGCTATCGTGGGACAGACCTACGGCTACACCTTC.

V and J are TRBV5-1 and TRBJ2-5; possible D gene TRBD1, 6 bases. Trimming took 3 bases from V and 2 from J, leaving 14 bases between them. The CDR3 has 15 residues. In germline, CDR1 is SGHRS, CDR2 YFSETQ. This chain's CDR3 is CASSSAGTPQETQYF. The CDR3 region has the DNA TGCGCCAGCAGCTCGGCCGGGACACCTCAAGAGACCCAGTACTTC.

The V call is TRBV11-1, the J call TRBJ1-6; TRBD1 matches 11 bases. V was clipped by 5 bases and J by 9 bases; unmatched bases: 9. CDR1 and CDR2 from the germline V gene are SGHAT and FQDESV (reference sequence). The CDR3 length is 16 residues. The CDR3 coding sequence is TGTGCCAGCAGCCCCCCATCCGGGACAGGGGGTTCACCCCTCCACTTT. As protein: CASSPPSGTGGSPLHF.

This clonotype came up many times. J is TRBJ1-1 and V is TRBV6-5, with TRBD1 identical over 7 bases. CDR1 is MNHEY and CDR2 is SVGAGI in the germline V gene. V dropped 4 bases and J dropped 5; count of bases not matched to a gene: 7. The CDR3 extends over 14 amino acids. The CDR3, as DNA: TGTGCCAGCAGTTTCATGAGACAGGGAACTGAAGCTTTCTTT. Its translation: CASSFMRQGTEAFF.

This clonotype was detected many times. This chain connects TRBV4-2 to TRBJ2-2; D possibly corresponds to TRBD1 (6 bases). V was trimmed by 5 bases and J by 7 bases, leaving 11 bases between them. The CDR3 sequence is 13 residues long. In germline, CDR1 is LGHNA, CDR2 YNFKEQ. The CDR3 spells CASSSRGNGELFF. The CDR3 DNA follows: TGTGCCAGCAGCTCCAGGGGCAACGGGGAGCTGTTTTTT.

DNA for the CDR3: TGTGCCAGCAGGGGACAGACCTACGAGCAGTACTTC. It translates to CASRGQTYEQYF. This chain links TRBV7-8 with TRBJ2-7, with TRBD1 identical over 7 bases. This CDR3 is built from 12 residues. CDR1 and CDR2 from the germline V gene are SGHVS and FQNEAQ. V was pared by 6 bases and J by 2 bases, with 1 base of the junction left unmatched. The whole variable domain, remainder taken from reference TRBV7-8 and TRBJ2-7, is GAGVSQSPRYKVAKRGQDVALRCDPISGHVSLFWYQQALGQGPEFLTYFQNEAQLDKSGLPSDRFFAERPEGSVSTLKIQRTQQEDSAVYLCASRGQTYEQYFGPGTRLTVT.

The CDR3, as DNA: TGTGCCAGCAGCTTAGGTCTTGGCTACACCTTC. It yields the protein CASSLGLGYTF. The chain employs TRBV7-3 and TRBJ1-2; D unclear. The germline V gene encodes CDR1 SGHTA and CDR2 FQGTGA. V lost 2 bases and J lost 7, with 5 bases in between. The CDR3 totals 11 residues.

The CDR3 DNA reads as TGTGCCAGCAGCTTAGCGGGGGGGTCACCCCTCCACTTT. It codes for CASSLAGGSPLHF. The gene calls are TRBV7-3 and TRBJ1-6; perhaps TRBD1 as D (5 bases). This CDR3 is 13 amino acids long. V was pared by 2 bases and J by 10 bases, with 9 bases between. Germline V gene lookup returns CDR1 SGHTA and CDR2 FQGTGA.

This clonotype occurred many times. The rearrangement joins TRBV7-6 to TRBJ2-1, with no clear D. This CDR3 has 15 residues. The V end lost 1 base, the J end lost 0 bases, and 7 bases lay between the germline ends. Germline V gene lookup returns CDR1 SGHVS and CDR2 FNYEAQ. Here the CDR3 DNA reads TGTGCCAGCAGCTTAGACGTCCGCTCCTACAATGAGCAGTTCTTC. It translates to CASSLDVRSYNEQFF.

This clonotype appeared many times. V usage is TRBV7-2 and J usage is TRBJ1-5; no clear D gene. The germline V gene encodes CDR1 SGHTA and CDR2 FQGNSA. Between the trimmed V and J ends, which lost 3 bases and 0 bases, there was a span of 6 bases. This CDR3 is 14 amino acids long. The CDR3 reads CASSFGYSNQPQHF. The CDR3 DNA reads as TGTGCCAGCAGCTTTGGCTATAGCAATCAGCCCCAGCATTTT.

The V gene is TRBV5-8, the J gene TRBJ1-1; 8 bases are shared with TRBD1. Germline CDR1 and CDR2: SGHTS and YDEGEE. J was trimmed by 6 bases and V by 3 bases; bases with no gene match: 7. This CDR3 contains 14 residues. CDR3 DNA: TGTGCCAGCAGCTCCTGGACAGGGTACGCTGAAGCTTTCTTT. It encodes CASSSWTGYAEAFF.

The chain recombines TRBV5-6 with TRBJ1-1; D possibly corresponds to TRBD1 (6 bases). V lost 2 bases and J 1 base, leaving 15 bases between the germline ends. Germline CDR1 SGHDT, CDR2 YYEEEE. This CDR3 spans 16 amino acids. The CDR3 nucleotides read TGTGCCAGCAGCTTAGGGGGTTCCACTCAGAACACTGAAGCTTTCTTT. Its protein is CASSLGGSTQNTEAFF.

The chain recombines TRBV19 with TRBJ1-5; unclear D gene. Trimming removed 2 bases from V and 3 bases from J, with 5 bases in between. Germline CDR1 LNHDA, CDR2 SQIVND (reference sequence). CDR3 size: 13 residues. In DNA, the CDR3 is TGTGCCAGTAGTATACGGCTCAATCAGCCCCAGCATTTT. Translation gives CASSIRLNQPQHF.